This TCR beta chain was profiled in a study of cytomegalovirus exposure and HLA in healthy donors. On the study more broadly: There were 100 million to 120 million unique TCR beta sequences, drawn from about 190 million T cells, in an earlier analysis. General study results and limits: The authors considered a cluster of highly shared sequence variants likely to be a sequencing artifact.

Healthy bone marrow donors made up the donor group. PCR used 60 Vbeta primers and 13 Jbeta primers. Sequenced by immunoSEQ multiplex PCR; TCRdb stores in-frame clones only, minus some. The table lists around 190,000 clones, about 83% of them singletons. A word on this clone: The antigen is not known.

The CDR3 is 16 residues long. V lost 5 bases to trimming and J lost 4 bases; unmatched junction nucleotides: 8. In germline, CDR1 is MNHEY, CDR2 SMNVEV (reference sequence). Sequences were obtained from PBMCs. This chain uses TRBV27 with TRBJ2-2, with 9 bases aligning to TRBD2. This receptor was obtained from a female donor in good health and CMV-seronegative. The CDR3 reads CASSKTSGATTGELFF. The CDR3 DNA is TGTGCCAGCAGTAAGACTAGCGGAGCAACCACCGGGGAGCTGTTTTTT.